This T cell receptor (beta chain) was recorded in a study of blood T cells in healthy people across ages. Worth noting for this clonotype: Its antigen is unidentified.

Per sample, a minimum of 6 million PBMCs were isolated. This CDR3 has 17 residues. V trimming: 2 bases; J trimming: 2 bases; junction bases outside the gene matches: 4. Germline V gene sequence: CDR1 SGHAT, CDR2 FQDESV (reference sequence). PCR was performed a second time for roughly 7 to 11 cycles using a sample-barcoded 5' primer and a J-beta primer mix. MiXCR was run by TCRdb on the 5' RACE reads, yielding one entry per CDR3 protein. The sample records about 700,000 distinct CDR3 sequences, 32% being singletons. The study's findings and limits: Naive T cell percentage and TCR beta diversity correlated strongly.

The genes are TRBV11-1 and TRBJ2-6; 9 bases are a match to TRBD1. Input material: blood. This TCR was sampled from a woman aged 80 or over in good health. The DNA for the CDR3 is TGTGCCAGCAGCTTAAGGGACAGGGTAACTGGGGCCAACGTCCTGACTTTC. Its protein is CASSLRDRVTGANVLTF.